What follows is one TCR beta chain and its context. What antigen it recognizes has not been identified. Base qualities are not recorded, but no much larger clone differs from it by a single base. The CDR3 spans 14 residues, from the cysteine through the phenylalanine. Kept here is only the CDR3 DNA, which spans 42 bases and is read in frame from base 1. CDR1 SGDLS and CDR2 YYNGEE are derived from the germline V gene. V is pared back by 0 bases and J by 6 bases, with 10 bases lying between the germline termini. The data were obtained in a study of blood T cell repertoires in COVID-19 (dated by TCRdb to 2019 to 2021). The study in broad terms: Collaborator samples came from the United States, Italy and Spain and covered acute and convalescent phases of COVID-19. The material from the prospective study consisted of cDNA or gDNA derived from T cells, B-cell-depleted T cells, or PBMCs. The dataset comprised deeply sampled blood TCRbeta repertoires from subjects exposed to, actively infected with, or recovered from COVID-19. The repertoires were released in a freely available public database meant as a resource for research on the immune response to SARS-CoV-2. Samples came from the ongoing ImmuneRACE study (first 160 participants) plus 1,254 subjects from 6 global collaborators. Nearly every sample came with metadata listing a de-identified subject ID, COVID-19 status, age in years and sex. HLA class I and class II types, where available, came from metadata supplied by the sample provider rather than from assay-based typing. What the authors observed across the whole study: The quantity of clinical and demographic metadata differed by source and by participant and was supplied without curation.

The immunoSEQ Assay, a bias-controlled multiplex PCR, was used to amplify TCRbeta CDR3 regions from genomic DNA. The paper's data handling went like this. Nucleated cell counts per sample were estimated from amplification of reference gene primers within the assay. To quantify the absolute abundance of each unique TCRbeta CDR3 rearrangement, sequence reads were collapsed and filtered. For each sample, productive Simpson clonality was calculated as the square root of Simpson's diversity index over productive rearrangements. TCRdb took this table from immuneACCESS and kept in-frame rearrangements with V and J called. Such tables lack part of the clones; where checked against another copy, unresolved V genes explain under half of the gap, and the rest is unexplained. V, J and clone size reflect that table, while D and trimming were determined from the DNA. The sample yields about 430,000 clones; 88% were counted once. The top ten hold around 1.5% of the sample.

Participants in the prospective study were enrolled through a virtual design, were aged roughly 18 to 100 years, and lived in fewer than 30 United States geographic areas. To assign participants to cohorts, the prospective study relied on clinical history that participants themselves reported in a screening survey and a study questionnaire. Exposed participants were defined as having been in contact with someone with a PCR-confirmed or clinician-diagnosed COVID-19 case within 2 weeks of study entry. Mobile phlebotomists in the prospective study collected whole blood, serum and a nasopharyngeal or oropharyngeal swab from every participant. Over an approximately 2-month period, participants in the prospective study had the option of providing additional blood draws and questionnaires. Blood samples from the prospective study were shipped frozen or at room temperature prior to DNA extraction.

Recombination joined TRBV9 with TRBJ2-1; TRBD2 is perhaps the D gene, given 5 matching bases. What was sequenced was PBMCs or T cells enriched from blood (not recorded which). This clonotype was sampled from a young woman who had been exposed to COVID-19. The DNA sequence is as follows: TGTGCCAGCAGCGTAGCTCTAGCAGGCAATGAGCAGTTCTTC. It is translated as CASSVALAGNEQFF.